This T cell receptor beta chain is drawn from a study of immune evolution from preneoplasia to lung adenocarcinoma. Study overall: HLA loss of heterozygosity: around 6.5% AIS, around 16% MIA, approximately 35% ADC, none AAH. Whole-study results and caveats: Highest clonality occurred in KRAS-mutant, not EGFR-mutant or double wild-type, nodules.

Sequencing was performed with immunoSEQ multiplex PCR; in TCRdb, only in-frame clones are kept and a portion is missing. Among roughly 10,000 clones listed, around 82% were seen once. Trimming removed 6 bases from V and 6 bases from J, with 16 bases in between. The CDR3 sequence is 14 residues long. CDR1 and CDR2 (germline): ENHRY, SYGVKD. Nucleic acids came from premalignant or tumor cells enriched by macro-dissection. With respect to this clone: Its specificity is unknown.

The gene calls are TRBV10-3 and TRBJ2-3; D is possibly TRBD2 (6 bases). The clonotype comes from a person between 65 and 79 years old with lung adenocarcinoma. Input material: FFPE minimally invasive lung adenocarcinoma tissue. CDR3 sequence (DNA): TGTGCCATCAGGTTTGGGGGGAGTCAGGATACGCAGTATTTT. Translating gives CAIRFGGSQDTQYF.